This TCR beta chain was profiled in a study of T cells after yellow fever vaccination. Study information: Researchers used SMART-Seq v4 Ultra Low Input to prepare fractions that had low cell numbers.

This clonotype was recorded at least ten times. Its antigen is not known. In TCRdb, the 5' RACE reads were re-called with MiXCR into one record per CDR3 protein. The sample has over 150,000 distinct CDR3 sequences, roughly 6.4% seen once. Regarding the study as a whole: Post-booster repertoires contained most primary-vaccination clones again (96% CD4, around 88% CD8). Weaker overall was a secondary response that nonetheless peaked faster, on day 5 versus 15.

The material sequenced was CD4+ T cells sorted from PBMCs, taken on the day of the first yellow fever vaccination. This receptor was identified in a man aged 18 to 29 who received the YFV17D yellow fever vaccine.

CDR3 sequence reads: CASSQAGAGGGETQYF. CDR3 DNA: TGCGCCAGCAGCCAAGCTGGAGCAGGGGGGGGGGAGACCCAGTACTTC. The J gene is TRBJ2-5, the V gene TRBV4-1; D tentatively reads TRBD1 or TRBD2 (7 bases each). The germline V gene encodes CDR1 MGHRA and CDR2 YSYEKL. The CDR3 totals 16 residues. Trimming took 1 base from V and 5 from J, leaving 17 bases between them.